This T cell receptor beta chain emerged from a study of neoadjuvant anti-PD-1 for oral cavity cancer. Study as a whole: Around day 43, patients without progression received a fourth nivolumab dose before surgery.

Most PBMC samples had 400 to 550 ng input DNA in six replicates. Clones were read by immunoSEQ multiplex PCR, and TCRdb kept only the in-frame ones, dropping some. The sample consists of over 7,500 clones, 65% to 70% of them appearing once. V shed 3 bases and J shed 4 bases, with 9 bases lying between them. Per the germline V gene, CDR1 is SGHVS and CDR2 is FNYEAQ. The CDR3 extends over 14 amino acids. Stated time point: after neoadjuvant nivolumab, at surgical resection. The material was PBMCs, obtained after nivolumab (anti-PD-1) treatment. The chain links TRBV7-6 to TRBJ1-4; D gene uncertain. The sequence was collected from a person aged 40 to 85 with oral cavity squamous cell carcinoma. This CDR3 is CASSLGENNEKLFF. CDR3 nucleotide sequence: TGTGCCAGCAGCTTGGGAGAGAATAATGAAAAACTGTTTTTT. Supplemented by reference TRBV7-6 and TRBJ1-4, the full variable domain reads GAGVSQSPRYKVTKRGQDVALRCDPISGHVSLYWYRQALGQGPEFLTYFNYEAQQDKSGLPNDRFSAERPEGSISTLTIQRTEQRDSAMYRCASSLGENNEKLFFGSGTQLSVL.